This is a list of T cell receptor beta chains from one sample in a study of T cells after posttransplantation cyclophosphamide. Method: immunoSEQ multiplex PCR; TCRdb's copy keeps in-frame clones and lacks some. The sample shows over 15,000 clones, 85% of them seen only once. The sample here was PBMCs, taken after allogeneic stem cell transplant with calcineurin inhibitor and methotrexate. These receptor sequences come from a female patient between 18 and 30 years old who received an allogeneic stem cell transplant from an unrelated donor, was CMV-positive, and had acute and chronic GVHD. Some T cells here may be from the graft donor. CDR3s include the opening cysteine and the closing phenylalanine or tryptophan. The order of the fields is CDR3 protein, J gene, V gene.

CDR3aa: CASSLGQGRYEQYF
j_gene: TRBJ2-7
v_gene: TRBV7-9

CDR3aa: CASSSFPGAGGWKQFF
j_gene: TRBJ2-1
v_gene: TRBV5-6

CDR3aa: CASSDSGIQYF
j_gene: TRBJ2-4
v_gene: TRBV10-1

CDR3aa: CASSLADRGDEKLFF
j_gene: TRBJ1-4
v_gene: TRBV5-1

CDR3aa: CASSLAKSPGELFF
j_gene: TRBJ2-2
v_gene: TRBV7-9

CDR3aa: CASSESPPRLAGETQYF
j_gene: TRBJ2-5
v_gene: TRBV10-2

CDR3aa: CASSRQIQETQYF
j_gene: TRBJ2-5
v_gene: TRBV28

CDR3aa: CATSATGDGNEQFF
j_gene: TRBJ2-1
v_gene: TRBV15

CDR3aa: CASSLQGMHTEAFF
j_gene: TRBJ1-1
v_gene: TRBV5-1

CDR3aa: CASILGNTIYF
j_gene: TRBJ1-3
v_gene: TRBV6-1

CDR3aa: CASSTKTGIEAFF
j_gene: TRBJ1-1
v_gene: TRBV5-4

CDR3aa: CASRDRVSYEQYF
j_gene: TRBJ2-7
v_gene: TRBV5-1

CDR3aa: CATSRDLGGTDTQYF
j_gene: TRBJ2-3
v_gene: TRBV15

CDR3aa: CASSRTNVKGEQLF
j_gene: TRBJ2-1
v_gene: TRBV7-6

CDR3aa: CASRDTTGTGGKYGYTF
j_gene: TRBJ1-2
v_gene: TRBV19

CDR3aa: CASSLTDNEQFF
j_gene: TRBJ2-1
v_gene: TRBV7-6

CDR3aa: CASSLRAGNEQFF
j_gene: TRBJ2-1
v_gene: TRBV7-6

CDR3aa: CASSLGRRGHNEQFF
j_gene: TRBJ2-1
v_gene: TRBV11-2

CDR3aa: CASSLGGGELFF
j_gene: TRBJ2-2
v_gene: TRBV5-4

CDR3aa: CASSGGRGANQPQHF
j_gene: TRBJ1-5
v_gene: TRBV28

CDR3aa: CASSLRVLGQPQHF
j_gene: TRBJ1-5
v_gene: TRBV5-5

CDR3aa: CASSSGQEIYGYTF
j_gene: TRBJ1-2
v_gene: TRBV28

CDR3aa: CAWSIGTSGGNEQFF
j_gene: TRBJ2-1
v_gene: TRBV30

CDR3aa: CSVSDRGISTDTQYF
j_gene: TRBJ2-3
v_gene: TRBV29-1

CDR3aa: CASSSLTVQGPYEQYF
j_gene: -
v_gene: TRBV27

CDR3aa: CASSYLRGRGLGEAFF
j_gene: TRBJ1-1
v_gene: TRBV6-5

CDR3aa: CASSFRASGRPSYEQYF
j_gene: TRBJ2-7
v_gene: TRBV27

CDR3aa: CASSRALGTEAFF
j_gene: TRBJ1-1
v_gene: TRBV4-1

CDR3aa: CASSDHTSGRADTQYF
j_gene: TRBJ2-3
v_gene: TRBV6-4

CDR3aa: CAISEPGQGTSYEQYF
j_gene: TRBJ2-7
v_gene: TRBV10-3

CDR3aa: CASSGGTSPLSYNEQFF
j_gene: TRBJ2-1
v_gene: TRBV7-2

CDR3aa: CASSPPRRGTDTQYF
j_gene: TRBJ2-3
v_gene: TRBV7-6

CDR3aa: CASSQAQGGYEQFF
j_gene: TRBJ2-1
v_gene: TRBV4-1

CDR3aa: CASSMLPINEQFF
j_gene: TRBJ2-1
v_gene: TRBV19

CDR3aa: CASSITGTSRYEQYF
j_gene: TRBJ2-7
v_gene: TRBV19

CDR3aa: CASSEFTGYNEQFF
j_gene: TRBJ2-1
v_gene: TRBV25-1

CDR3aa: CAISPGLANQETQYF
j_gene: TRBJ2-5
v_gene: TRBV10-3

CDR3aa: CASSITGYNSPLHF
j_gene: TRBJ1-6
v_gene: TRBV6-5

CDR3aa: CASSPAGGAGQAFF
j_gene: TRBJ1-1
v_gene: TRBV7-6

CDR3aa: CASSLRERGYGYTF
j_gene: TRBJ1-2
v_gene: TRBV5-5

CDR3aa: CASSIAGGDNEQFF
j_gene: TRBJ2-1
v_gene: TRBV19

CDR3aa: CASSPRTGRLESHQETQYF
j_gene: TRBJ2-5
v_gene: TRBV5-4

CDR3aa: CASMRKETQYF
j_gene: TRBJ2-5
v_gene: TRBV6-1

CDR3aa: CASSLGQGWTEAFF
j_gene: TRBJ1-1
v_gene: TRBV7-8

CDR3aa: CASSETGTGYTDTQYF
j_gene: TRBJ2-3
v_gene: TRBV7-9

CDR3aa: CASSEDAGPYWEKLFF
j_gene: TRBJ1-4
v_gene: TRBV25-1

CDR3aa: CASSLDSGVGQETQYF
j_gene: TRBJ2-5
v_gene: TRBV7-2

CDR3aa: CATLQAIRYTF
j_gene: TRBJ1-2
v_gene: TRBV6-1